These T cell receptor beta chains were read from a single sample in a study of lung T cells in sarcoidosis with Löfgren's syndrome. TCRdb used MiXCR to reprocess the reads, holding one entry per CDR3 protein. This sample has 15,000 to 25,000 distinct CDR3 sequences; 21% occur once, and the top ten carry approximately 0.76%. Sequenced input: CD4+ T cells from bronchoalveolar lavage. The source of these receptors is a human donor with sarcoidosis (Löfgren's syndrome or another form), or a control subject (not recorded which). Each CDR3 is given with its conserved first and last residue. The D gene is left open where the match is weak. Only some rows state a clone size, as once, few, many or a class for expanded clones.

clone size	D gene	J gene	V gene	CDR3 DNA	CDR3 protein
NA	NA	TRBJ2-1	TRBV7-8	TGTGCCAGCAGCTACAGACAGTCCTCCTACAATGAGCAGTTCTTC	CASSYRQSSYNEQFF
few	TRBD2	TRBJ2-1	TRBV12-3/TRBV12-4	TGTGCCAGCAGTCTCCTAGCGGACCCCTTCCGCCGACAGTTCTTC	CASSLLADPFRRQFF
few	NA	TRBJ1-5	TRBV18	TGTGCCAGCTCCCGCCCCAATCAGCCCCAGCATTTT	CASSRPNQPQHF
many	NA	TRBJ1-2	TRBV20-1	TGCAGTGCTTTTAACCGGGACACCCTTAACTATGGCTACACCTTC	CSAFNRDTLNYGYTF
NA	NA	TRBJ2-3	TRBV7-3	TGTGCCCGCAGCGACACGGTCCGGGATACGCAGTATTTT	CARSDTVRDTQYF
many	NA	TRBJ2-2	TRBV12-3/TRBV12-4	TGTGCCACCCGGGGGGCAGGGGGTCTATCCGGGGAGCTGTTTTTT	CATRGAGGLSGELFF
many	NA	TRBJ1-2	TRBV28	TGTGCCAGCAGTTTCCGGATCTATGGCTACACCTTC	CASSFRIYGYTF
NA	NA	TRBJ1-1	TRBV7-9	TGTGCCAGCAGCTTATTGGACGGAAAAGTTTTCTTT	CASSLLDGKVFF
few	NA	TRBJ2-7	TRBV2	TGTGCCAGCAGTCGACAGGCGACAATCTCCTACGAGCAGTACTTC	CASSRQATISYEQYF
NA	TRBD1	TRBJ1-6	TRBV19	TGTGCCAGTAGCCGGACAGGGGAATTTCGACCCCCCCACTTT	CASSRTGEFRPPHF
medium-sized	NA	TRBJ1-1	TRBV6-1	TGTGCCAGCAGTCCTACAGGGAGTCGGACTGAAGCTTTCTTT	CASSPTGSRTEAFF
NA	NA	TRBJ2-3	TRBV7-9	TGTGCCAGCAGCCCCGGTTTATCCACGCAGTATTTT	CASSPGLSTQYF
many	TRBD1	TRBJ1-3	TRBV12-3/TRBV12-4	TGTGCCAGCAGAACAGGGGAATCTGGAAACACCATATATTTT	CASRTGESGNTIYF
medium-sized	NA	TRBJ2-5	TRBV6-2/TRBV6-3	TGTGCCAGCAGTTCAGTCAGCCAAGAGACCCAGTACTTC	CASSSVSQETQYF
many	NA	TRBJ2-1	TRBV19	TGTGCCAGTAGTATAGCCCGCGACAATGAGCAGTTCTTC	CASSIARDNEQFF
NA	TRBD2	TRBJ2-1	TRBV7-9	TGTGCCAGCAGCCATAGCGGGAGGGGGTACAATGAGCAGTTCTTC	CASSHSGRGYNEQFF
NA	TRBD1	TRBJ2-7	TRBV24-1	TGTGCCACCAGTGCCCGAGGGGGCAAGCAGTACTTC	CATSARGGKQYF
NA	NA	TRBJ2-1	TRBV5-1	TGCGCCAGCAGCTTGGCAACGGCAGGGGATGAGCAGTTCTTC	CASSLATAGDEQFF
medium-sized	NA	TRBJ1-6	TRBV6-1	TGTGCCAGCGGGGGACTCCTTTCACCCCTCCACTTT	CASGGLLSPLHF
NA	NA	TRBJ1-1	TRBV30	TGTGCCTGGAGGATACCGACGGGGCGAGCTTTCTTT	CAWRIPTGRAFF
medium-sized	NA	TRBJ2-3	TRBV20-1	TGCAGTGCTCCGTTCCAAAGCACAGATACGCAGTATTTT	CSAPFQSTDTQYF
NA	TRBD1	TRBJ2-5	TRBV29-1	TGCAGCGCCCACGGCAGGGGGCAAGAGACCCAGTACTTC	CSAHGRGQETQYF
many	NA	TRBJ2-3	TRBV18	TGTGCCAGCTCACCACCGGCGGTCACAGATACGCAGTATTTT	CASSPPAVTDTQYF
many	NA	TRBJ2-1	TRBV20-1	TGCAGTCCAGTAAGGGGGTCCTACAATGAGCAGTTCTTC	CSPVRGSYNEQFF
medium-sized	NA	TRBJ2-7	TRBV27	TGTGCCAGCAGTTACAGGGTGTCCTACGAGCAGTACTTC	CASSYRVSYEQYF
many	TRBD1	TRBJ1-5	TRBV24-1	TGTGCCACCAGTGATTGGACAGGGGGTGGTCAGCCCCAGCATTTT	CATSDWTGGGQPQHF
many	NA	TRBJ2-3	TRBV12-3/TRBV12-4	TGTGCCAGCAGTTTAGAGGTAGGGCAGTATTTT	CASSLEVGQYF
many	NA	TRBJ1-4	TRBV20-1	TGCAGTGCTAGGACGGGGGGTGGCGAAAAACTGTTTTTT	CSARTGGGEKLFF
many	TRBD2	TRBJ2-1	TRBV2	TGTGCCAGCATCGCTAGCGGATACAATGAGCAGTTCTTC	CASIASGYNEQFF
few	TRBD2	TRBJ2-4	TRBV7-2	TGTGCCAGCACCATGGGGCAGCGGGACGGCATTCAGTACTTC	CASTMGQRDGIQYF
many	NA	TRBJ2-3	TRBV7-2	TGTGCCAGCAGCCCCTCGCTGGACGGGATCACAGATACGCAGTATTTT	CASSPSLDGITDTQYF
medium-sized	TRBD2	TRBJ2-7	TRBV27	TGTGCCAGCAGTCGTCGGGGGGTACGTGGCTCCTACGAGCAGTACTTC	CASSRRGVRGSYEQYF
medium-sized	NA	TRBJ1-3	TRBV27	TGTGCCAGCAGTGCAACCACAGGGACTCCTGGAAACACCATATATTTT	CASSATTGTPGNTIYF
many	NA	TRBJ1-2	TRBV7-2	TGTGCCAGCAGCTTGTCGAGGGATGGCTACACCTTC	CASSLSRDGYTF
many	NA	TRBJ2-5	TRBV28	TGTGCCAGCAGTTTCGCTGCTCGAGAGACCCAGTACTTC	CASSFAARETQYF
many	TRBD1	TRBJ1-3	TRBV28	TGTGCCAGCAGTTTATTTCAGGGGACAGGGAGAAACACCATATATTTT	CASSLFQGTGRNTIYF
many	NA	TRBJ2-7	TRBV20-1	TGCAGTGCTAGAGATATGGGACAATCCTACGAGCAGTACTTC	CSARDMGQSYEQYF
NA	NA	TRBJ2-1	TRBV2	TGTGCCAGCAGTGTATTCGGCCAGGGTGGCAATGAGCAGTTCTTC	CASSVFGQGGNEQFF
medium-sized	TRBD1	TRBJ2-7	TRBV27	TGTGCCAGCAGAGAACAGGGGGCCTACGAGCAGTACTTC	CASREQGAYEQYF
few	TRBD2	TRBJ2-7	TRBV10-3	TGTGCCATCAGTGAGTCGGCTAGCGGGGGTGTCTCCTACGAGCAGTACTTC	CAISESASGGVSYEQYF
NA	TRBD2	TRBJ2-7	TRBV5-1	TGCGCCAGCAGCCCTAGCGGGAGGGCCTACGAGCATTACTTC	CASSPSGRAYEHYF
medium-sized	NA	TRBJ2-3	TRBV27	TGTGCCAGCAGCGTCCTAGAGACCCCGAGTGGTCGCACAGATACGCAGTATTTT	CASSVLETPSGRTDTQYF
many	TRBD2	TRBJ2-3	TRBV28	TGTGCCAGCAGTTCTATAGCGGGAGGGCCAGATACGCAGTATTTT	CASSSIAGGPDTQYF
once	TRBD2	TRBJ2-3	TRBV9	TGTGCCAGCAGCGTAGAAGGGACTAGCAACACAGATACGCAGTATTTT	CASSVEGTSNTDTQYF
medium-sized	NA	TRBJ1-5	TRBV20-1	TGCAGTGCCGCGGACGGCCAATATAGCAATCAGCCCCAGCATTTT	CSAADGQYSNQPQHF